The next 3 T cell receptor beta chains were all read from a single sample in a study of vaccination and CD4 T cells after COVID-19. As to treatment: roughly ten-day PBMC culture with coronavirus spike peptide pools or control peptides (ViraFEST assay). No antigen is known for these receptors. The Oncomine TCR Beta short-read assay was applied to DNA of cultured CD4+ T cells. One entry per CDR3 protein, called by TCRdb with MiXCR from the PCR reads. This table has under 20,000 distinct CDR3 sequences, around a third appearing once. Sequences were obtained from cultured CD4+ T cells from blood. These receptors were taken from a human donor with COVID-19.

There are a few counts of this clonotype. The chain carries TRBV7-9 and TRBJ1-1, with 10 bases aligning to TRBD1. The CDR3 contains 15 residues. Germline trimming cut 5 bases from V and 2 bases from J; bases unmatched to any gene: 5. The germline V gene has CDR1 SEHNR and CDR2 FQNEAQ (reference sequence). CDR3 DNA: TGTGCCAGCAGCGGGGGGGACAGGGGAAACACTGAAGCTTTCTTT. Translation gives CASSGGDRGNTEAFF.

This clonotype is medium-sized (0.01 to 0.1%) within its sample. V gene TRBV7-9 combines with J gene TRBJ2-2, with TRBD1 identical over 9 bases. V trimming: 3 bases; J trimming: 4 bases; junction bases outside the gene matches: 3. The CDR3 sequence is 15 residues long. CDR1 is SEHNR and CDR2 is FQNEAQ in the germline V gene (reference sequence). For the CDR3, the DNA is TGTGCCAGCAGCTTGGGGACAGGGATCACCGGGGAGCTGTTTTTT. This encodes CASSLGTGITGELFF.

This clonotype has just a few counts. V gene TRBV11-2 combines with J gene TRBJ1-2, with D tentatively TRBD1 (6 bases). Germline V gene data show CDR1 as SGHAT and CDR2 as FQNNGV. The V end was cut by 5 bases, the J end by 5 bases, with 15 bases between. The CDR3 has 14 amino acids. CDR3: CASSTRGGRYGYTF. Written as DNA, the CDR3 is TGTGCCAGCAGCACTAGGGGGGGTAGATATGGCTACACCTTC.